A single TCR beta chain is shown here with its context. The antigen is not known. This entry comes from a study of response to subunit inactivated influenza vaccine. Study results and limitations: Each seasonal flu vaccination may recruit only limited new T cells, authors suggested.

TCRdb reprocessed the RT-PCR reads via MiXCR and lists one record per CDR3 protein. The data hold fewer than 700,000 distinct CDR3 sequences, with approximately 13% observed a single time. The germline CDR1 and CDR2 sequences are MNHEY and SVGEGT. This CDR3 is 15 amino acids long. Between the trimmed V and J ends, which lost 2 bases and 2 bases, there was a span of 12 bases. The sample here was PBMCs from blood, taken more than 35 days after vaccination. This TCR derives from a man aged 45-65 years who received an inactivated influenza vaccine. V usage is TRBV6-2 or TRBV6-3 and J usage is TRBJ2-5; possible D gene TRBD2, 7 bases. The CDR3 reads CASSYRGAQQETQYF. Here the CDR3 DNA reads TGTGCCAGCAGTTACCGGGGGGCCCAACAAGAGACCCAGTACTTC.